The source of this T cell receptor (beta chain) is a study of blood T cell repertoires in COVID-19. Background on the study: Samples taken during acute and convalescent COVID-19 were collected in the United States, Italy and Spain.

Patients at the Seattle site were enrolled during active infection and followed longitudinally. In the study's own analysis: Reference gene primer amplification gave estimated nucleated cell counts. The assay was immunoSEQ multiplex PCR, and TCRdb's table has in-frame clones only and misses some. V, J and clone size derive from that table, while D and trimming were established from the DNA sequence. This sample has tens of thousands of clones; 87% occur once, and the top ten carry more than 2%. Per germline, CDR1 SQVTM and CDR2 ANQGSEA. The CDR3 consists of 11 residues. J was trimmed by 10 bases and V by 2 bases; bases with no gene match: 2.

The chain uses TRBV29-1 and TRBJ2-1; 7 bases align to TRBD2. This sequence was found in a woman over 75 with COVID-19, enrolled during active disease. Sample: peripheral blood. Here the CDR3 reads CSVETREEQFF. CDR3 DNA: TGCAGCGTTGAAACGCGGGAGGAGCAGTTCTTC.